A single sample is the source of the 22 T cell receptor beta chains below, sequenced in a study of identical twins. TCRdb redid the calling of the 5' RACE reads with MiXCR, one entry per CDR3 protein. This table has around 480,000 distinct CDR3 sequences, approximately 15% appearing once. The sample was also linked to a second study, of yellow fever vaccine responses in identical twins.

Sequenced: CD4+ T cells sorted from blood. The receptors shown here come from a woman aged 18-29 years in good health.

This clonotype came up many times. This chain uses TRBV12-3 or TRBV12-4 with TRBJ1-1, with TRBD1 matching 9 bases. There are 14 residues in the CDR3. J lost 4 bases, V lost 5 bases, and 5 bases had no gene match. DNA of the CDR3: TGTGCCAGCAGTACAGGGGGCGCTGGCACTGAAGCTTTCTTT. This codes for CASSTGGAGTEAFF.

This clonotype was counted between two and nine times. The rearrangement links TRBV20-1 to TRBJ2-1; D is perhaps TRBD1 (5 bases). The V end lost 4 bases, the J end lost 12 bases, and 22 bases lay between the germline ends. The CDR3 covers 14 residues. CDR1 DFQATT and CDR2 SNEGSKA come from the germline V gene (reference sequence). CDR3 DNA sequence: TGCAGTGCTACAGGGCCAAATGGTCAGGTCGGGCAGTTCTTC. Translated, it gives CSATGPNGQVGQFF.

This clonotype was picked up a small number of times. The V and J genes are TRBV28 and TRBJ2-2, with D uncertain. The CDR3 is made up of 15 amino acids. The germline gives CDR1 MDHEN, CDR2 SYDVKM. V shed 6 bases and J shed 1 base, with 12 bases lying between them. DNA of the CDR3: TGTGCCAGCAGCCTTGGCGGCCAGAACACCGGGGAGCTGTTTTTT. Translated, it gives CASSLGGQNTGELFF. The full variable domain, rest sourced from reference TRBV28 and TRBJ2-2, is DVKVTQSSRYLVKRTGEKVFLECVQDMDHENMFWYRQDPGLGLRLIYFSYDVKMKEKGDIPEGYSVSREKKERFSLILESASTNQTSMYLCASSLGGQNTGELFFGEGSRLTVL.

Only a few counts were recorded for this clonotype. The chain combines TRBV21-1 with TRBJ2-3; the table's D call, TRBD2, has no DNA check behind it. TRBV21-1 is described as a pseudogene. The CDR3 is 13 amino acids. The CDR3 here is CARKRTHTDTQYF. CDR3 coding DNA: TGTGCCAGGAAGCGGACCCACACAGATACGCAGTATTTT.

This clonotype came up many times. This chain links TRBV5-1 with TRBJ2-1; TRBD1 matches at 8 bases. CDR1 and CDR2 (germline): SGHRS, YFSETQ. This CDR3 contains 15 residues. V lost 3 bases, J lost 6 bases, and 8 bases stayed unmatched. CDR3 residues: CASSSTGVVGNEQFF. CDR3 sequence (DNA): TGCGCCAGCAGCTCGACAGGGGTAGTGGGCAATGAGCAGTTCTTC.

This clonotype came up many times. This chain uses TRBV20-1 with TRBJ2-7; D ambiguous. In germline, CDR1 is DFQATT, CDR2 SNEGSKA (reference sequence). The CDR3 runs 11 residues. Trimming cost V 6 bases and J 1 base, with 7 bases left between them. The CDR3 nucleotides read TGCAGTGCCCCCCTGTCCTACGAGCAGTACTTC. Translating gives CSAPLSYEQYF.

The chain is built from TRBV12-3 or TRBV12-4 and TRBJ2-7; D possibly corresponds to TRBD1 (6 bases). V was cut by 3 bases and J by 1 base, with 22 bases left in between. CDR3 length: 18 amino acids. CDR3 nucleotide sequence: TGTGCCAGCAGTTTCCCGGGGACACCTTTCCCGAGTTCCTACGAGCAGTACTTC. Protein product: CASSFPGTPFPSSYEQYF.

This clonotype came up many times. The V gene is TRBV5-1, the J gene TRBJ2-5; unclear D gene. The CDR3 is made up of 13 amino acids. The germline CDR1 and CDR2 sequences are SGHRS and YFSETQ. Trimming removed 2 bases from V and 5 bases from J, with 10 bases in between. Written as DNA, the CDR3 is TGCGCCAGCAGCTTTAAGTTCGGGGAGACCCAGTACTTC. It translates to CASSFKFGETQYF.

This clonotype has a count of ten or more. V gene TRBV2 combines with J gene TRBJ2-5; no clear D gene. V was shortened by 2 bases and J by 4 bases, with 2 bases between the two germline ends. The CDR3 runs to 11 residues. Germline values: CDR1 SNHLY, CDR2 FYNNEI. The CDR3 sequence is CASSETETQYF. The CDR3 coding sequence is TGTGCCAGCAGTGAAACAGAGACCCAGTACTTC.

This clonotype showed up just a few times. V is TRBV12-3 or TRBV12-4 and J is TRBJ1-1, with TRBD1 matching over 8 bases. V was clipped by 5 bases and J by 5 bases; unmatched bases: 7. CDR3 length equals 14 residues. The CDR3 reads CASSATGGGTEAFF. Written as DNA, the CDR3 is TGTGCCAGCAGTGCAACAGGGGGGGGGACTGAAGCTTTCTTT.

A few counts support this clonotype. J is TRBJ2-1 and V is TRBV20-1; D might be TRBD1 (5 bases). The germline CDR1 and CDR2 sequences are DFQATT and SNEGSKA (reference sequence). V lost 0 bases and J lost 4, with 13 bases in between. This CDR3 region has 15 residues. The DNA of the CDR3 is TGCAGTGCTAGAGATAGTAAAGGGGATTACAATGAGCAGTTCTTC. Translated, it gives CSARDSKGDYNEQFF.

This clonotype was counted between two and nine times. CDR3 residues: CSASGGVAGEEETQYF. The CDR3 DNA sequence: TGCAGTGCTAGTGGGGGGGTAGCGGGAGAGGAAGAGACCCAGTACTTC. The rearrangement joins TRBV20-1 to TRBJ2-5; TRBD2 matches at 9 bases. This CDR3 contains 16 residues. Germline V gene sequence: CDR1 DFQATT, CDR2 SNEGSKA (reference sequence). V was pared by 3 bases and J by 3 bases, with 11 bases of the junction left unmatched.

This clonotype was observed at least ten times. The chain uses TRBV20-1 and TRBJ2-7; D might be TRBD1 (8 bases). Germline values: CDR1 DFQATT, CDR2 SNEGSKA (reference sequence). V was trimmed by 5 bases and J by 0 bases, leaving 17 bases between them. The CDR3 spans 15 residues. Here the CDR3 reads CSAGRTGRASYEQYF. Written as DNA, the CDR3 is TGCAGTGCTGGTCGGACAGGGAGGGCCTCCTACGAGCAGTACTTC.

This clonotype was seen only a few times. This chain joins TRBV6-5 and TRBJ2-7, with D possibly matching TRBD2 (7 bases). Germline V CDR1 and CDR2: MNHEY, SVGAGI. This CDR3 has 14 residues. V gave up 2 bases and J gave up 3 bases, with 11 bases separating them. As DNA, the CDR3 is TGTGCCAGCAGTTACCGCGGGGGCCTCTACGAGCAGTACTTC. This encodes CASSYRGGLYEQYF.

The V gene is TRBV7-2, the J gene TRBJ2-7; D is possibly TRBD1 or TRBD2 (5 bases each). The V and J ends lost 5 bases and 7 bases respectively, with 12 bases between them. The germline V gene encodes CDR1 SGHTA and CDR2 FQGNSA. The CDR3 is made up of 12 amino acids. The CDR3 is CASSHPWGEQYF. In DNA, the CDR3 is TGTGCCAGCAGCCACCCCTGGGGGGAGCAGTACTTC.

The chain uses TRBV3-1 and TRBJ2-1, with 9 bases identical to TRBD2. This CDR3 has 17 residues. Germline CDR1 and CDR2: LGHDT and YNNKEL (reference sequence). The V and J ends lost 6 bases and 4 bases, in that order; junction bases with no gene match: 13. The CDR3 spells CASRTNKNSGGYNEQFF. CDR3 in DNA: TGTGCCAGCAGGACGAATAAAAATAGCGGGGGTTACAATGAGCAGTTCTTC.

A few counts support this clonotype. The chain combines TRBV6-1 with TRBJ1-2, with D possibly matching TRBD1 (6 bases). Germline assignment: CDR1 MNHNS and CDR2 SASEGT. The CDR3 runs 14 residues. With 8 bases removed from V and 1 base from J, the gap between germline ends came to 14 bases. As DNA, the CDR3 is TGTGCCAGCTTAGAACAGGGAGGTAACTATGGCTACACCTTC. The encoded protein is CASLEQGGNYGYTF.

This sequence joins TRBV4-3 and TRBJ2-7, with D unclear. Germline CDR1 LGHNA, CDR2 YSLEER. V lost 2 bases to trimming and J lost 4 bases, with 9 bases between them. The CDR3 contains 13 residues. CDR3 region: CASSQLIAYEQYF. CDR3 sequence (DNA): TGCGCCAGCAGCCAATTGATAGCATACGAGCAGTACTTC.

A few counts support this clonotype. This rearrangement joins TRBV20-1 to TRBJ2-3; 10 bases align to TRBD2. Trimming cost V 4 bases and J 3 bases; bases outside gene matches: 1. This CDR3 is built from 13 residues. The germline gives CDR1 DFQATT, CDR2 SNEGSKA (reference sequence). CDR3 nucleotide sequence: TGCAGTGCTATTAGCGGGGGGACAGATACGCAGTATTTT. This codes for CSAISGGTDTQYF.

V and J are TRBV18 and TRBJ2-5, with 9 nucleotides matching TRBD1. V shed 4 bases, J shed 2 bases, and the junction held 5 bases outside the gene matches. This CDR3 has 15 residues. Germline V lookup: CDR1 KGHSH, CDR2 LQKENI. The CDR3 DNA reads as TGTGCCAGCTCACTGGACAGGGGTTGGCAAGAGACCCAGTACTTC. This sequence encodes CASSLDRGWQETQYF.

The chain combines TRBV24-1 with TRBJ2-2; D possibly corresponds to TRBD1 (6 bases). Germline CDR1 is KGHDR and CDR2 is SFDVKD. The V end lost 7 bases, the J end lost 3 bases, and 8 bases lay between the germline ends. The CDR3 is made up of 13 amino acids. The CDR3, as DNA: TGTGCCACCAGAGCAGGGGACACCGGGGAGCTGTTTTTT. Protein: CATRAGDTGELFF.

This rearrangement joins TRBV12-3 or TRBV12-4 to TRBJ2-1; TRBD1 matches 11 bases. The ends lost 8 bases at V and 1 base at J; junction bases unmatched: 4. CDR3 length: 15 residues. The CDR3, as DNA: TGTGCCAGCGTAGGGACAGGGGGTTCCTACAATGAGCAGTTCTTC. This encodes CASVGTGGSYNEQFF.